Below, one TCR beta chain is given with its context. The authors' processing: Amplified reference gene primers provided the basis for estimating nucleated cell counts. This table comes from immunoSEQ multiplex PCR, and its TCRdb copy is limited to in-frame clones, with some not included. The DNA gave D and trimming, while V, J and clone size come from that table. The table records about 220,000 clones, 80% to 90% of them present only once. The sample originates from a study of blood T cell repertoires in COVID-19. Study information: The study drew acute and convalescent COVID-19 samples from the United States, Italy and Spain. From T cells, B-cell-depleted T cells, or PBMCs came the material, which was cDNA or gDNA.

Participants' own reports of clinical history determined their cohort assignment. This TCR came from a woman between 50 and 59 years old who had been exposed to COVID-19. Input material: PBMCs or T cells enriched from blood (not recorded which).

CDR3 loop: CASIPGLLSYEQYF. In DNA, the CDR3 is TGTGCCAGCATCCCGGGACTCCTCTCCTACGAGCAGTACTTC. The chain uses TRBV2 and TRBJ2-7; maybe TRBD2 (6 bases). Germline values: CDR1 SNHLY, CDR2 FYNNEI. Trimming cost V 7 bases and J 0 bases, with 13 bases left between them. This CDR3 comprises 14 residues.